The sequence of this T cell receptor beta chain was determined in a study of blood T cell repertoires in COVID-19. Profiled with immunoSEQ multiplex PCR; TCRdb holds only in-frame clones, not every one. The sample consists of around 100,000 clones, 70% to 90% of them appearing once. Trimming took off 4 bases at V and 0 bases at J, with 14 bases between the two ends. This CDR3 region has 16 residues. CDR1 is SGHRS and CDR2 is YFSETQ in the germline V gene. This receptor was obtained from a human donor in a cohort sampled during active COVID-19. Sequenced sample: peripheral blood. V is TRBV5-1 and J is TRBJ1-3; unclear D gene. The CDR3 region is CASSRESRGSGNTIYF. CDR3 coding DNA: TGCGCCAGCAGCCGCGAGAGCCGCGGCTCTGGAAACACCATATATTTT.